This entry concerns a single TCR delta chain. Antigen specificity is unknown. The protein TCRdb gives is from a much larger clone and does not agree with this DNA's translation at residue 5, likely a read error; the protein shown here comes from the DNA. The sample comes from a study of γδ T cells in repeated Plasmodium falciparum infection. The overall study: The natural-infection arm compared Malian children under seasonal malaria with matched Australian children. Timepoints: baseline, immediately before selected infections, and 21 days after every infection.

Both TRG and TRD chains were sequenced from each sorted sample. TCRdb re-called the multiplex PCR reads via CATT. There are 90,000 to 95,000 delta-chain clones in the sample; approximately 1% occur only once, and around a tenth lies in the top ten. V was cut by 4 bases and J by 0 bases, with 24 bases left in between. The length of the CDR3 is 19 residues. The germline V gene encodes CDR1 TSWWSYY and CDR2 QGS. Bulk repertoires came from Vgamma9/Vdelta2+ or Vdelta2-negative gammadelta T cells flow-sorted from PBMC. Study-wide results and limits: Compared with Australian children, Malian Vdelta2-negative repertoires seemed more clonal, less diverse, less shared.

V usage is TRDV1 and J usage is TRDJ1; D may correspond to TRDD2 or TRDD3 (5 bases each). This TCR was recovered from a pool of human donors (malaria-infected and uninfected, not separated). Sequencing was performed on gamma-delta T cells from blood. The CDR3 loop is CALGGLRVLSGRYTDKLIF. The CDR3 coding sequence is TGTGCTCTTGGGGGACTAAGGGTCCTATCTGGGAGGTACACCGATAAACTCATCTTT.